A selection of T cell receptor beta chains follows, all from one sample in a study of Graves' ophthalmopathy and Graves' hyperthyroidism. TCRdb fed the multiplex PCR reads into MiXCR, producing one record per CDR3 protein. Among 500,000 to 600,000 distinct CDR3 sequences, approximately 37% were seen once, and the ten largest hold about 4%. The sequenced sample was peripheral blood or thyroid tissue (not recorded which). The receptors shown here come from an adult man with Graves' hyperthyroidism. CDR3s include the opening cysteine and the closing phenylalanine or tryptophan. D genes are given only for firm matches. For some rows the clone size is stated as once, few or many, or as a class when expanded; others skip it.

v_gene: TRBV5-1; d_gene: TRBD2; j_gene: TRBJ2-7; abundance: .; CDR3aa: CASSALLAESSYEQYF; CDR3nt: TGCGCCAGCAGCGCCTTACTAGCGGAGAGCTCCTACGAGCAGTACTTC
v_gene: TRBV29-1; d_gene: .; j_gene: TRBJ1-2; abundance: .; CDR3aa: CSVETSGYTF; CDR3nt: TGCAGCGTTGAGACGAGCGGCTACACCTTC
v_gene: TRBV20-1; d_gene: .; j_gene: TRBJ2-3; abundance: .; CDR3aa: CSAPVSSTDTQYF; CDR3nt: TGCAGTGCTCCGGTGTCTAGCACAGATACGCAGTATTTT
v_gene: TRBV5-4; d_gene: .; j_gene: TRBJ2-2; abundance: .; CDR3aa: CASSHRVLDTGELFF; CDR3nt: TGTGCCAGCAGCCACAGGGTATTGGACACCGGGGAGCTGTTTTTT
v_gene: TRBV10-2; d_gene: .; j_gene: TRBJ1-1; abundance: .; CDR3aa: CASGWTDRMNTEAFF; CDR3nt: TGCGCCAGCGGCTGGACAGATCGTATGAACACTGAAGCTTTCTTT
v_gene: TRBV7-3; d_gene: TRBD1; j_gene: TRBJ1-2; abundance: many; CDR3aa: CASSRGQAIDGYTF; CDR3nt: TGTGCCAGCAGTAGGGGACAGGCTATAGATGGCTACACCTTC
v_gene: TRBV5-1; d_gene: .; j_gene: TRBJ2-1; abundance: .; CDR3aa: CASSLEASSYNEQFF; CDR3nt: TGCGCCAGCAGCTTGGAGGCGAGCTCCTACAATGAGCAGTTCTTC
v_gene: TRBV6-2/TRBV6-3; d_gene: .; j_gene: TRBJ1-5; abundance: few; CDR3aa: CASSYRSNQPQHF; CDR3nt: TGTGCCAGCAGTTACAGAAGCAATCAGCCCCAGCATTTT
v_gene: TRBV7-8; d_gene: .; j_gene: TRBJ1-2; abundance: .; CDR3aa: CASSLGNRFAIYGYTF; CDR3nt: TGTGCCAGCAGCTTGGGGAACAGGTTCGCGATCTATGGCTACACCTTC
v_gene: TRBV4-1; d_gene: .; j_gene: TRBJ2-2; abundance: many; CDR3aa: CASSQGLLNTGELFF; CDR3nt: TGCGCCAGCAGCCAAGGACTACTGAACACCGGGGAGCTGTTTTTT
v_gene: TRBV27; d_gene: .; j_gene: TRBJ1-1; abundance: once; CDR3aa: CASRSRGGTEAFF; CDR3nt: TGTGCCAGCCGCTCCAGGGGTGGCACTGAAGCTTTCTTT
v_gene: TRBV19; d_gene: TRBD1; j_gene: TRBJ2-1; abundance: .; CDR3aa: CASSIAGTAYNEQFF; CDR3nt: TGTGCCAGTAGTATCGCCGGGACAGCCTACAATGAGCAGTTCTTC
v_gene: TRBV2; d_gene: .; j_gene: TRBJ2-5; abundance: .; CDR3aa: CASSRVLQETQYF; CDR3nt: TGTGCCAGCAGTAGGGTCCTACAAGAGACCCAGTACTTC
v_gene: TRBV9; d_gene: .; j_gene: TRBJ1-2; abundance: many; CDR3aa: CASSVEAAGVDGYTF; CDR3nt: TGTGCCAGCAGCGTAGAAGCTGCAGGGGTCGATGGCTACACCTTC
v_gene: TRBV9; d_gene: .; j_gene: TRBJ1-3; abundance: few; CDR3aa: CASSDRDRGNTIYF; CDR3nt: TGTGCCAGCAGCGACCGGGACCGAGGAAACACCATATATTTT
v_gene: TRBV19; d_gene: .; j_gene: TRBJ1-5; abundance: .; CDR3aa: CASSIPPQTRGNQPQHF; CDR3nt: TGTGCCAGTAGTATTCCTCCTCAGACTAGAGGCAATCAGCCCCAGCATTTT
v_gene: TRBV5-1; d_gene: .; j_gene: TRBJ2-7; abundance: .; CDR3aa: CASSLEGQGGRNEQYF; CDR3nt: TGCGCCAGCAGCTTGGAGGGGCAGGGTGGCCGAAACGAGCAGTACTTC
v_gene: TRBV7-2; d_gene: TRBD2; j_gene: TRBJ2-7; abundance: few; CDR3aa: CASSLNAGGTHEQYF; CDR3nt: TGTGCCAGCAGCTTAAACGCGGGAGGGACCCACGAGCAGTACTTC
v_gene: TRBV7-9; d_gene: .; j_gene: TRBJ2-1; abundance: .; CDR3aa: CASGFRGTSFVSNEQFF; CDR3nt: TGTGCCAGCGGCTTTAGGGGGACTTCCTTCGTATCCAATGAGCAGTTCTTC
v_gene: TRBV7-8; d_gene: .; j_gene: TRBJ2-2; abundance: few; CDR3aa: CASIPSGKPYTGELFF; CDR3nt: TGTGCCAGCATCCCTTCCGGGAAGCCATACACCGGGGAGCTGTTTTTT
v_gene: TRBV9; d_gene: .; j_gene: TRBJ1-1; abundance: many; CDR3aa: CASRPFPRELDTEAFF; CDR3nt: TGTGCCAGCAGGCCTTTCCCCAGGGAGCTAGACACTGAAGCTTTCTTT
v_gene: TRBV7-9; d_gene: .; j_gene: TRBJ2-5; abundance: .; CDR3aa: CASSLSVQETQHF; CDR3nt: TGTGCTAGCAGCTTATCCGTCCAAGAAACCCAGCACTTC
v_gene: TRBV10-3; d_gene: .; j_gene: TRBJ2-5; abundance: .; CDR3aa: CAISPDGGGNTQYF; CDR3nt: TGTGCCATCAGCCCCGATGGGGGGGGCAACACCCAGTACTTC
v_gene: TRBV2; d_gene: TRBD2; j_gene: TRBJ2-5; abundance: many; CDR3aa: CASNGGGTSETQYF; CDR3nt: TGTGCCAGCAACGGCGGGGGGACCAGTGAGACCCAGTACTTC
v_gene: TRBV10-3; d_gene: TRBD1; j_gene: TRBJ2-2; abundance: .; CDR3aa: CAISATTGEAGELFF; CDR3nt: TGTGCCATCAGTGCCACGACAGGGGAGGCCGGGGAGCTGTTTTTT
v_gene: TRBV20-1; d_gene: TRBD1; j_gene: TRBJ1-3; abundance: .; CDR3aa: CSARGQGVKHTIYF; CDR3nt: TGCAGTGCCCGGGGACAGGGGGTGAAACACACCATATATTTT
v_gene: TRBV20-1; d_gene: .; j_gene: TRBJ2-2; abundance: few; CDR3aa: CGASFGNTGELFF; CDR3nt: TGCGGTGCTAGTTTCGGGAACACCGGGGAGCTGTTTTTT
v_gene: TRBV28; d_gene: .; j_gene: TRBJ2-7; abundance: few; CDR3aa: CASSLWGREQYF; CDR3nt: TGTGCCAGCAGTTTATGGGGTCGCGAGCAGTACTTC
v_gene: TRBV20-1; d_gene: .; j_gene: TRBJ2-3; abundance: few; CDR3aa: CSAAGLRATDTQYF; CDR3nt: TGCAGTGCTGCCGGCCTACGGGCCACAGATACGCAGTATTTT
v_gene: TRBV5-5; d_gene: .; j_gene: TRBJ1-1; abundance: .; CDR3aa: CASSTRLVMNTEAFF; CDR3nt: TGTGCCAGCAGCACCCGACTGGTCATGAACACTGAAGCTTTCTTT
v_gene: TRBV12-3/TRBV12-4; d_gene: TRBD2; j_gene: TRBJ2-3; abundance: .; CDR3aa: CATRREGTQDTQYF; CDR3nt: TGTGCCACGAGGCGGGAGGGAACACAGGATACGCAGTATTTT
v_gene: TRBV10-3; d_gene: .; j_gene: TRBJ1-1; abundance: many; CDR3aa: CAISDGDTEAFF; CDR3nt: TGTGCCATCAGTGATGGGGACACTGAAGCTTTCTTT
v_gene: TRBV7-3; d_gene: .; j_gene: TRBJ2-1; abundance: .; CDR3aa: CASSLNSANEQFF; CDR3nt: TGTGCCAGCAGCTTAAACTCCGCCAATGAGCAGTTCTTC
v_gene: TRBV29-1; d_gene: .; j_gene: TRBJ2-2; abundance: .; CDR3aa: CSALENTGELFF; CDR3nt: TGCAGCGCGCTCGAGAACACCGGGGAGCTGTTTTTT
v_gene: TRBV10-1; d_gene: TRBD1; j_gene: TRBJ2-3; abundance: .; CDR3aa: CASSSDRGWTDTQYF; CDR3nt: TGCGCCAGCAGCTCCGACAGGGGGTGGACAGATACGCAGTATTTT
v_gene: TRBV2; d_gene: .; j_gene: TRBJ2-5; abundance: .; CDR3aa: CASFQNRGGQQETQYF; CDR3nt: TGTGCCAGCTTCCAAAACCGGGGGGGACAGCAAGAGACCCAGTACTTC
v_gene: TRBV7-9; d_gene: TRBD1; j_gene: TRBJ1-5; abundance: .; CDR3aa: CASATGQGLETQHF; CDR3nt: TGTGCCAGCGCTACGGGACAGGGGTTGGAGACCCAGCATTTT
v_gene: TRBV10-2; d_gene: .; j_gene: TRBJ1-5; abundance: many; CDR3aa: CASGGQGGQPQHF; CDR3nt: TGCGCCAGCGGTGGGCAGGGCGGGCAGCCCCAGCATTTT
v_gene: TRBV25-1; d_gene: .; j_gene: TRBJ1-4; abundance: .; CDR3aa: CASSKQAPGSEKLFF; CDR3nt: TGTGCCAGCAGTAAACAGGCCCCCGGGTCGGAAAAACTGTTTTTT
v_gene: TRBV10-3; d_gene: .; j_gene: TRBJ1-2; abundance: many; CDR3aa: CASSSNSYYGYTF; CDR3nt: TGTGCCAGCAGTTCCAACTCTTACTATGGCTACACCTTC
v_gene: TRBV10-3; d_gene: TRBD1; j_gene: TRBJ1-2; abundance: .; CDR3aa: CAISESKGADYGYTF; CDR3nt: TGTGCCATCAGTGAGTCGAAGGGGGCGGACTATGGCTACACCTTC
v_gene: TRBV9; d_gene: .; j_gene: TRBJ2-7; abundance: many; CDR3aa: CASSGVNQEGEQYF; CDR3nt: TGTGCCAGCAGCGGAGTTAATCAGGAGGGCGAGCAGTACTTC
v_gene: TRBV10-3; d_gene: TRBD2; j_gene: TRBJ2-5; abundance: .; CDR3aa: CAISESGTSNQETQYF; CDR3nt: TGTGCCATCAGTGAGTCCGGGACTAGCAATCAAGAGACCCAGTACTTC
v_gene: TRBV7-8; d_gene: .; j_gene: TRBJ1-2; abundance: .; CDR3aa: CASSPYGEGSGNTF; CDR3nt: TGTGCCAGCAGCCCTTACGGGGAAGGCTCTGGAAACACCTTC
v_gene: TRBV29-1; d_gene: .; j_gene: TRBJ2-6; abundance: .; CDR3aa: CSGRRVLGETF; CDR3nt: TGCAGCGGTCGTCGGGTCCTCGGCGAGACTTTC
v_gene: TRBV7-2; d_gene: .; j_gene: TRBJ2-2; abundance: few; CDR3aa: CASSLSTGTGELFF; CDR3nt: TGTGCCAGCAGCTTATCTACAGGGACCGGGGAGCTGTTTTTT
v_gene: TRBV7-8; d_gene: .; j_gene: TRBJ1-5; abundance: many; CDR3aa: CASSHYRVSNQPQHF; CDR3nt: TGTGCCAGCAGCCATTACAGGGTTAGCAATCAGCCCCAGCATTTT
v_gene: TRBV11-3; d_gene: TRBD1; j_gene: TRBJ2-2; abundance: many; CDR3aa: CASSFSGTGVGGLFF; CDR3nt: TGTGCCAGCAGCTTTTCCGGGACAGGTGTTGGAGGGCTGTTTTTT
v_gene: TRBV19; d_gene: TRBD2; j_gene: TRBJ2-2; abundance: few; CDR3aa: CASSMRIAGAYGELFF; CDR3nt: TGTGCCAGTAGTATGAGGATAGCGGGAGCTTATGGGGAGCTGTTTTTT
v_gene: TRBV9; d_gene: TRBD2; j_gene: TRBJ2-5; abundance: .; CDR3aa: CASSTATSGGYQETQYF; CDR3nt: TGTGCCAGCAGCACCGCAACTAGCGGGGGGTACCAGGAGACCCAGTACTTC
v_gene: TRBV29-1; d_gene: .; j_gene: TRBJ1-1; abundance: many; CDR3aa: CSVERTYRPTEAFF; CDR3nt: TGCAGCGTAGAAAGGACGTACCGACCCACTGAAGCTTTCTTT
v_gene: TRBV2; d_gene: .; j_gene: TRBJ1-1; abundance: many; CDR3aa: CASSEETWNTEAFF; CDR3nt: TGTGCCAGCAGTGAAGAGACATGGAACACTGAAGCTTTCTTT
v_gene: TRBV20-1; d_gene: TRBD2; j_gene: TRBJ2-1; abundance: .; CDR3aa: CSARDPGLADYNEQFF; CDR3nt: TGCAGTGCTAGGGATCCGGGACTAGCGGACTACAATGAGCAGTTCTTC
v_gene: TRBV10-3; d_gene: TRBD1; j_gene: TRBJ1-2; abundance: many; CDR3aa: CAISEPDRGHYGYTF; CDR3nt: TGTGCCATCAGTGAGCCGGACAGGGGACACTATGGCTACACCTTC